Each of the 14 T cell receptor beta chains below was sequenced from the same sample in a study of regulatory T cells in long-lasting Graves disease listed by TCRdb under 2021. Explained via the paper, the time point label denotes: persistent/refractory GD, antithyroid drugs over 5 years with positive TRAb. For both TCR sequencing and RNA sequencing, RNA was extracted from PBMCs using TRIzol. To prepare the library, multiplex PCR was applied. Sequencing was carried out with an Illumina HiSeq 4000. CDR3 regions were amplified by Arm-PCR with iRepertoire HTBI primers to construct TCR beta libraries. Using fastp trimming at Q25 and MiXCR clonotype assembly, TCRdb reanalyzed the public sequencing data and kept in-frame beta chains. When rows share a CDR3 protein, they turn into one entry using the most common DNA and genes. This sample gives 600,000 to 850,000 distinct CDR3 sequences in total; 30% of them show up just once. Under 50% of the sample belongs to the ten largest clones.

The source was peripheral blood mononuclear cells (PBMCs), collected when the disease was refractory, from a patient treated with antithyroid drugs. Receptors originate from a female donor with Graves disease.

This clonotype was counted many times. This chain joins TRBV2 and TRBJ1-1; D not certain. Germline loops: CDR1 SNHLY, CDR2 FYNNEI. Trimming took 5 bases from V and 1 from J, leaving 8 bases between them. This CDR3 has 13 residues. In DNA form, the CDR3 reads TGTGCCAGCAGTTCAAACAGGAACACTGAAGCTTTCTTT. The encoded protein is CASSSNRNTEAFF.

This clonotype was seen many times. V usage is TRBV2 and J usage is TRBJ1-4, with D perhaps matching TRBD1 (6 bases). Trimming took 11 bases from V and 3 from J, leaving 10 bases between them. Germline lookup yields CDR1 SNHLY and CDR2 FYNNEI. The CDR3 spans 12 residues. The CDR3 DNA reads as TGTGCCCGCGGACAGCCTAATGAAAAACTGTTTTTT. Its protein is CARGQPNEKLFF.

In this sample, this clonotype turned up many times. The J gene is TRBJ1-1, the V gene TRBV12-3 or TRBV12-4; D may be TRBD1 (6 bases). This CDR3 is 14 amino acids long. The ends were cut back, 8 bases at V and 5 bases at J, with 18 bases in the middle. As DNA, the CDR3 is TGTGCCAGCGGCCTCAGGGGCGGGAGGACTGAAGCTTTCTTT. This codes for CASGLRGGRTEAFF.

The J gene is TRBJ1-1, the V gene TRBV19; a possible D gene is TRBD1 (6 bases). Germline CDR1 reads LNHDA; CDR2 reads SQIVND (reference sequence). Between the trimmed V and J ends, which lost 5 bases and 3 bases, there was a span of 16 bases. This CDR3 has 15 residues. The CDR3 coding sequence is TGTGCCAGTAGTGTAGTTGGGGGCTTCGACACTGAAGCTTTCTTT. It translates to CASSVVGGFDTEAFF.

This clonotype showed up just a few times. This rearrangement joins TRBV11-2 to TRBJ1-6; D is unclear. CDR3 length: 14 residues. The germline V gene has CDR1 SGHAT and CDR2 FQNNGV. V dropped 5 bases and J dropped 9 bases, with 14 bases sitting between them. The CDR3 coding sequence is TGTGCCAGCAGCCCAGGCCCCGGGAGTTCACCCCTCCACTTT. It yields the protein CASSPGPGSSPLHF.

The rearrangement joins TRBV20-1 to TRBJ1-1; no definite D call. This CDR3 has 14 amino acids. Germline CDR1 DFQATT, CDR2 SNEGSKA (reference sequence). Deletions cut 0 bases from V and 0 bases from J, with 8 bases between. This chain's CDR3 is CSAREGAVNTEAFF. The CDR3 nucleotides are TGCAGTGCTAGAGAGGGAGCTGTGAACACTGAAGCTTTCTTT.

This clonotype has more than one count but fewer than ten. The chain employs TRBV30 and TRBJ1-1; possibly TRBD1 for D (5 bases). Trimming removed 2 bases at V and 0 bases at J, with 16 bases between. Germline assignment: CDR1 GTSNPN and CDR2 SVGIG (reference sequence). The CDR3 totals 16 residues. In nucleotides, the CDR3 is TGTGCCTGGAGTCCTCAGGAGGGGCGGATGAACACTGAAGCTTTCTTT. It translates to CAWSPQEGRMNTEAFF. Complete variable domain (other parts from reference TRBV30 and TRBJ1-1): SQTIHQWPATLVQPVGSPLSLECTVEGTSNPNLYWYRQAAGRGLQLLFYSVGIGQISSEVPQNLSASRPQDRQFILSSKKLLLSDSGFYLCAWSPQEGRMNTEAFFGQGTRLTVV.

This clonotype appeared many times. J is TRBJ1-2 and V is TRBV6-1; TRBD1 might be the D (6 bases). The CDR3 loop spans 13 amino acids. V was trimmed by 5 bases and J by 6 bases, leaving 13 bases between them. CDR1 is MNHNS and CDR2 is SASEGT in the germline V gene. CDR3 region: CASSLRDNHGYTF. The DNA for the CDR3 is TGTGCCAGCAGTCTTCGGGACAACCATGGCTACACCTTC.

In DNA, the CDR3 is TGTGCCAGCAGCCAAGAGGTCATGAACACTGAAGCTTTCTTT. Protein: CASSQEVMNTEAFF. The chain has TRBV3-1 and TRBJ1-1; unclear D gene. The germline gives CDR1 LGHDT, CDR2 YNNKEL (reference sequence). The CDR3 has 14 residues. V was cut by 0 bases and J by 0 bases, with 5 bases left in between.

The J gene is TRBJ2-1, the V gene TRBV6-1; 12 bases map to TRBD2. CDR3 length: 15 residues. Germline V CDR1 and CDR2: MNHNS, SASEGT. Germline trimming cut 7 bases from V and 7 bases from J; bases unmatched to any gene: 8. This CDR3 is CASTPGLAGINEQFF. In nucleotides, the CDR3 is TGTGCCAGCACGCCCGGACTAGCGGGAATAAATGAGCAGTTCTTC.

This chain uses TRBV18 with TRBJ2-1, with TRBD2 matching 10 bases. CDR3 length: 15 residues. The ends lost 4 bases at V and 8 bases at J; junction bases unmatched: 8. Germline V lookup: CDR1 KGHSH, CDR2 LQKENI. The CDR3 nucleotides read TGTGCCAGCTCACAAGCGGGAGGGCGTTTGGATGAGCAGTTCTTC. Its protein product is CASSQAGGRLDEQFF.

A few counts support this clonotype. The chain couples TRBV9 to TRBJ2-5, with D possibly called TRBD1 or TRBD2 (5 bases each). CDR3 length equals 15 residues. Germline CDR1 reads SGDLS; CDR2 reads YYNGEE. Trimming pared 0 bases from V and 1 base from J, leaving 10 bases between. CDR3 protein: CASSVVGRIQETQYF. DNA of the CDR3: TGTGCCAGCAGCGTAGTGGGACGGATCCAAGAGACCCAGTACTTC.

This clonotype came up a few times. J is TRBJ2-5 and V is TRBV6-5; a possible D gene is TRBD1 (5 bases). Germline CDR1 and CDR2: MNHEY and SVGAGI. V gave up 2 bases and J gave up 5 bases, with 15 bases separating them. This CDR3 has 15 residues. The DNA of the CDR3 is TGTGCCAGCAGTTACACCCCCCAGGGTTGGGAGACCCAGTACTTC. Translating it yields CASSYTPQGWETQYF.

Only a few counts were recorded for this clonotype. The chain is built from TRBV6-1 and TRBJ2-7; no definite D call. V lost 6 bases and J lost 2, with 14 bases in between. This CDR3 region has 14 residues. Germline V CDR1 and CDR2: MNHNS, SASEGT. CDR3: CASSLTPNPYEQYF. In nucleotides, the CDR3 is TGTGCCAGCAGCCTGACACCGAACCCCTACGAGCAGTACTTC.